The 20 T cell receptor beta chains below were found in one sample sequenced in a study of cytomegalovirus exposure and HLA in healthy donors. Use of 60 Vbeta and 13 Jbeta primers characterized the PCR. Sequenced by immunoSEQ multiplex PCR; TCRdb stores in-frame clones only, minus some. The sample data list 200,000 or so clones. The sample comprised PBMCs. These receptors were taken from a boy aged 5-17 years in good health and CMV-seronegative.

The genes are TRBV25-1 and TRBJ2-7; TRBD2 might be the D (5 bases). The CDR3 consists of 14 residues. V lost 10 bases to trimming and J lost 4 bases, with 20 bases between them. Germline CDR1 is MGHDK and CDR2 is SYGVNS. The CDR3 is CATDLDSTGYEQYF. CDR3 coding DNA: TGTGCCACCGATCTGGACTCGACGGGGTACGAGCAGTACTTC.

V is TRBV4-1 and J is TRBJ1-1, with 10 positions matching TRBD1. V trimming: 2 bases; J trimming: 4 bases; junction bases outside the gene matches: 4. Looked up from germline, CDR1 is MGHRA and CDR2 is YSYEKL. The CDR3 extends over 15 amino acids. CDR3 amino acids: CASSQPTGGFTEAFF. In DNA form, the CDR3 reads TGCGCCAGCAGCCAACCGACAGGGGGCTTCACTGAAGCTTTCTTT.

This chain uses TRBV5-4 with TRBJ1-3, with D possibly TRBD1 on 6 matching bases. The CDR3 consists of 14 residues. V was pared by 10 bases and J by 2 bases, with 16 bases between. CDR1 is SGHNT and CDR2 is YYREEE in the germline V gene (reference sequence). The CDR3 nucleotides are TGTGCCGTCCGGACAGCAACCCCTGGAAACACCATATATTTT. It yields the protein CAVRTATPGNTIYF.

The rearrangement uses TRBV27 and TRBJ1-5; 7 positions agree with TRBD1. Trimming removed 4 bases from V and 5 bases from J; junction bases left unmatched: 2. The CDR3 length is 13 residues. CDR1 is MNHEY and CDR2 is SMNVEV in the germline V gene (reference sequence). In DNA form, the CDR3 reads TGTGCCAGCAGTTCTACAGGGGATCAGCCCCAGCATTTT. Residues: CASSSTGDQPQHF.

V is TRBV11-2 and J is TRBJ2-7, with 7 bases aligning to TRBD1. This CDR3 contains 15 residues. CDR1 is SGHAT and CDR2 is FQNNGV in the germline V gene. After removal of 3 bases from V and 1 base from J, the junction contained 6 bases not matched to a gene. The CDR3 region has the DNA TGTGCCAGCAGCTTGACAGGGTTTGGGTCCTACGAGCAGTACTTC. This gives the protein CASSLTGFGSYEQYF.

V is TRBV5-1 and J is TRBJ2-3, with 10 positions matching TRBD2. Germline V gene data show CDR1 as SGHRS and CDR2 as YFSETQ. V dropped 1 base and J dropped 13; count of bases not matched to a gene: 18. The CDR3 totals 17 residues. Here the CDR3 reads CASSLLLSRTSGKYEYF. CDR3 in DNA: TGCGCCAGCAGCTTGTTATTATCGCGGACTAGCGGCAAATATGAGTATTTT.

The chain employs TRBV5-1 and TRBJ2-5; D uncertain. CDR3 size: 14 residues. Trimming stripped 7 bases from V and 4 bases from J, with 17 bases between. Germline loops: CDR1 SGHRS, CDR2 YFSETQ. Here the CDR3 reads CASGMTLVGETQYF. The CDR3 DNA is TGCGCCAGCGGCATGACGCTAGTGGGAGAGACCCAGTACTTC.

This rearrangement joins TRBV4-1 to TRBJ1-1; possibly TRBD1 for D (6 bases). Germline CDR1 MGHRA, CDR2 YSYEKL. V was shortened by 4 bases and J by 6 bases, with 18 bases between the two germline ends. The CDR3 runs 15 residues. The chain's CDR3 is CASSPATGTLPEAFF. In nucleotides, the CDR3 is TGCGCCAGCAGCCCCGCAACAGGGACGTTACCTGAAGCTTTCTTT.

The CDR3 DNA reads as TGTGCCAGCAGCGGGGGACTAGCGGCGTCCTACGAGCAGTACTTC. Protein product: CASSGGLAASYEQYF. This sequence joins TRBV7-9 and TRBJ2-7, with TRBD2 matching 11 bases. Trimming removed 5 bases from V and 1 base from J; junction bases left unmatched: 4. Germline loops: CDR1 SEHNR, CDR2 FQNEAQ (reference sequence). The CDR3 length is 15 residues.

CDR3 DNA: TGTGCCAGCAGCTTTTCAGGTAATCAGCCCCAGCATTTT. It is translated as CASSFSGNQPQHF. The V and J genes are TRBV7-2 and TRBJ1-5; D remains ambiguous. The length of the CDR3 is 13 residues. The V gene's germline CDR1 is SGHTA and CDR2 FQGNSA. V lost 3 bases and J lost 4, with 7 bases in between.

The chain carries TRBV29-1 and TRBJ2-7; perhaps TRBD1 as D (6 bases). CDR1 is SQVTM and CDR2 is ANQGSEA in the germline V gene. The V end was cut by 0 bases, the J end by 0 bases, with 9 bases between. The CDR3 consists of 14 residues. DNA of the CDR3: TGCAGCGTTGAAGAACAGGGCCTCTCCTACGAGCAGTACTTC. Translation: CSVEEQGLSYEQYF.

Remarks on this clone: A read error may produce the germline difference seen at one junction end. Other DNA sequences in this sample translate to the same CDR3. The rearrangement joins TRBV7-9 to TRBJ1-1; 8 nucleotides match TRBD1. The germline V gene has CDR1 SEHNR and CDR2 FQNEAQ (reference sequence). The CDR3 is 18 amino acids. CDR3 residues: CASSPRQGPVLRAAEAFF. The CDR3 DNA reads as TGCGCCAGCAGCCCACGACAGGGGCCCGTTTTGAGGGCAGCTGAAGCTTTCTTT.

This chain connects TRBV15 to TRBJ2-7; no definite D call. The CDR3 has 12 residues. Trimming left V 1 base short and J 3 bases short, with 4 bases between. CDR1 is LNHNV, CDR2 YYDKDF, per germline (reference sequence). For the CDR3, the DNA is TGTGCCACCAGCAGAGGTTACTACGAGCAGTACTTC. Encoded protein: CATSRGYYEQYF.

J is TRBJ1-5 and V is TRBV4-1; D is uncertain. V dropped 3 bases and J dropped 0 bases, with 12 bases sitting between them. CDR1 and CDR2 from the germline V gene are MGHRA and YSYEKL. CDR3 length: 16 amino acids. DNA of the CDR3: TGCGCCAGCAGCCAGGTATTCGGGATTAGCAATCAGCCCCAGCATTTT. It is translated as CASSQVFGISNQPQHF.

CDR3 sequence reads: CASSPGQGAAWQGTDTQYF. For the CDR3, the DNA is TGTGCCAGCAGTCCGGGACAGGGGGCGGCCTGGCAAGGCACAGATACGCAGTATTTT. The chain has TRBV28 and TRBJ2-3; 12 bases align to TRBD1. Unmatched junction bases numbered 13, after V lost 5 bases and J lost 1 base. The CDR3 runs 19 residues. Per germline, CDR1 MDHEN and CDR2 SYDVKM.

The chain has TRBV5-4 and TRBJ2-1, with 15 bases identical to TRBD2. The ends lost 3 bases at V and 4 bases at J; junction bases unmatched: 2. CDR1 and CDR2 from the germline V gene are SGHNT and YYREEE (reference sequence). This CDR3 is 16 amino acids long. The chain's CDR3 is CASSYGLAGGYNEQFF. In DNA, the CDR3 is TGTGCCAGCAGCTATGGACTAGCGGGGGGGTACAATGAGCAGTTCTTC. The full variable domain, rest sourced from reference TRBV5-4 and TRBJ2-1, is ETGVTQSPTHLIKTRGQQVTLRCSSQSGHNTVSWYQQALGQGPQFIFQYYREEENGRGNFPPRFSGLQFPNYSSELNVNALELDDSALYLCASSYGLAGGYNEQFFGPGTRLTVL.

This rearrangement joins TRBV7-2 to TRBJ2-3, with 15 positions matching TRBD2. The CDR3 spans 17 residues. The germline CDR1 and CDR2 sequences are SGHTA and FQGNSA. Trimming removed 3 bases from V and 1 base from J; junction bases left unmatched: 2. The CDR3 DNA reads as TGTGCCAGCAGCTTGGGACTAGCGGGGGGCCGCACAGATACGCAGTATTTT. This codes for CASSLGLAGGRTDTQYF.

The chain carries TRBV4-1 and TRBJ1-2, with 10 bases fitting TRBD1. Unmatched junction bases numbered 7, after V lost 3 bases and J lost 6 bases. This CDR3 is built from 15 residues. Germline CDR1 MGHRA, CDR2 YSYEKL. The CDR3 DNA follows: TGCGCCAGCAGCCAGCCGGGACAGGGGAGAGATGGCTACACCTTC. The encoded protein is CASSQPGQGRDGYTF.

The chain links TRBV7-3 to TRBJ1-1; unclear D gene. Trimming cost V 0 bases and J 6 bases, with 8 bases left between them. Per the germline V gene, CDR1 is SGHTA and CDR2 is FQGTGA. The CDR3 covers 13 residues. The CDR3 here is CASSLTRQSEAFF. The CDR3, as DNA: TGTGCCAGCAGCTTAACGAGGCAGTCTGAAGCTTTCTTT.

V is TRBV5-1 and J is TRBJ1-1; tentative D call: TRBD1 (6 bases). V lost 3 bases, J lost 3 bases, and 12 bases lay in between. This CDR3 is 14 amino acids long. The germline V gene encodes CDR1 SGHRS and CDR2 YFSETQ. Here the CDR3 reads CASSSGGMDTEAFF. CDR3 DNA sequence: TGCGCCAGCAGCTCGGGGGGCATGGACACTGAAGCTTTCTTT.